This T cell receptor beta chain stems from a study of cytomegalovirus exposure and HLA in healthy donors. About this clone: Its antigen is unknown.

The study ran its PCR with 60 Vbeta and 13 Jbeta primers. Repertoires were generated with immunoSEQ multiplex PCR, while TCRdb's copy carries only in-frame clones and drops some. Among approximately 110,000 clones listed, around four fifths were seen once. Whole-study results and caveats: Researchers had no immune exposure information except CMV serostatus available.

Germline V CDR1 and CDR2: MNHEY, SVGAGI. CDR3 length equals 15 residues. The germline V and J ends were trimmed by 2 bases and 6 bases, with 13 bases remaining between them. V usage is TRBV6-5 and J usage is TRBJ1-4; unclear D gene. The clonotype originates from a man aged 25-45 years in good health and CMV-seronegative. The sample consisted of PBMCs. CDR3 nucleotide sequence: TGTGCCAGCAGTTACACCCGGGAAGGTGATGAAAAACTGTTTTTT. Translated: CASSYTREGDEKLFF.